This T cell receptor beta chain derives from a study of T-cell memory formation after mild COVID-19. Study at large: Across donors, TCR clusters were largely donor specific. Findings and caveats of the study: In pre-infection memory, a portion of responding clones appeared, which suggested that cross-reactive memory joined. CM and EM subsets held most contracting CD4+ clones; EMRA held CD8+ ones.

The length of the CDR3 is 15 residues. J lost 7 bases, V lost 1 base, and 7 bases had no gene match. Germline V gene lookup returns CDR1 SGHVS and CDR2 FQNEAQ. This clonotype was picked up a small number of times. Its antigen is undetermined. Using constant-segment primers, 5'RACE produced TCR alpha and TCR beta cDNA libraries carrying sample barcodes and UMIs. TCRdb processed the 5' RACE reads anew with MiXCR; each CDR3 protein has one entry. This table has more than 75,000 distinct CDR3 sequences, around 27% appearing once. The chain recombines TRBV7-8 with TRBJ2-7; 10 positions match TRBD1. The source of this sequence is a man aged 18-30 years who had mild COVID-19 (a few samples of this study predate the infection). Cell type and time point are not known. Sequencing input: PBMCs or a T cell subset sorted from them (not recorded which). The CDR3 DNA reads TGTGCCAGCAGCTTAGGACAGGGGGCGCTTGGTGAGCAGTACGTC. As protein: CASSLGQGALGEQYV.